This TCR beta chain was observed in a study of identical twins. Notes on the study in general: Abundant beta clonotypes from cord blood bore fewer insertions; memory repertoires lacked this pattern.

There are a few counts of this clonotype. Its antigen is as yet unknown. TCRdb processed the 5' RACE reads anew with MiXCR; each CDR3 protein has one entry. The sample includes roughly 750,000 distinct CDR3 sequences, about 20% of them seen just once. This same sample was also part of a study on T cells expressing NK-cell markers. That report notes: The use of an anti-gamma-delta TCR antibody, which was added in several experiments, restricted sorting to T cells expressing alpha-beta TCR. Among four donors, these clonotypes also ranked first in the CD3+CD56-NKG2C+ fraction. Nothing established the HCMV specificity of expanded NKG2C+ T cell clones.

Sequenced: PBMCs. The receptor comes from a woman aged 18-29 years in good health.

CDR3 protein: CATSRGGGGAGDTQYF. CDR3 nucleotide sequence: TGTGCCACCAGCAGAGGGGGCGGGGGGGCTGGAGATACGCAGTATTTT. V is TRBV15 and J is TRBJ2-3, with 9 bases fitting TRBD2. This CDR3 region has 16 residues. CDR1 LNHNV and CDR2 YYDKDF come from the germline V gene (reference sequence). J was trimmed by 5 bases and V by 1 base; bases with no gene match: 7.